This paragraph reports one TCR beta chain. The antigen this receptor binds is unknown. No base quality values were provided; no much bigger clone lies one nucleotide off. The collaborating institutions used their own protocols to collect whole blood in K2EDTA tubes. For TCRbeta analysis, collaborators shipped samples in one of three forms: frozen whole blood, isolated PBMCs, or DNA extracted from either of those sample types. This specimen belongs to a study of blood T cell repertoires in COVID-19 (dated by TCRdb to the early 2020s). Study-wide context: Samples covering the acute and convalescent phases of COVID-19 were provided by collaborators in the United States, Italy and Spain. The repertoires were released in a freely available public database intended as a resource for research on the immune response to SARS-CoV-2. Where available, HLA class I and class II types were obtained from metadata supplied by the sample provider rather than from assay-based typing. A de-identified subject ID, COVID-19 status, age in years and sex were almost always included in the sample metadata. The prospective study material was composed of cDNA or gDNA derived from T cells, B-cell-depleted T cells, or PBMCs. Samples came from the ongoing ImmuneRACE study (first 160 participants) plus 1,254 subjects from 6 global collaborators. Subjects who had been exposed to COVID-19, were actively infected with it, or had recovered from it provided the deeply sampled blood TCRbeta repertoires that made up the dataset.

What the research found in general, with its limitations: The amount of clinical and demographic metadata varied by source and participant and was provided uncurated.

CDR3 length: 17 amino acids, cysteine to phenylalanine. Only CDR3 DNA remains: 51 bases, in frame from the first base. CDR1 and CDR2 (SGHNT, YYREEE) derive from the germline V gene (reference sequence). Trimming accounts for 4 bases at V and 6 bases at J, while the number of junction bases matched to no gene is 9. The immunoSEQ Assay, a bias-controlled multiplex PCR, was used to amplify TCRbeta CDR3 regions from genomic DNA. As for the authors' bioinformatics: The number of nucleated cells in each sample was estimated from the amplification of reference gene primers within the assay. Sequence reads were collapsed and filtered to measure the absolute abundance of every unique TCRbeta CDR3 rearrangement. For each sample, productive Simpson clonality was calculated as the square root of Simpson's diversity index over productive rearrangements. TCRdb mirrors the immuneACCESS table, restricted to in-frame sequences. Some clones are absent from its copies; in checked studies, under half trace to an unresolved V gene, and the reason for the others is unknown. V, J and clone size reflect that table, while D and trimming were determined from the DNA. Present in this sample are about 100,000 clones, around 85% of which were seen just once. In total, the top ten clones hold 9.5% to 15% of the sample.

The sequenced sample consisted of peripheral blood. The chain couples TRBV5-4 to TRBJ2-2, with 13 middle bases fitting TRBD2. The sequence derives from a human donor in a cohort sampled during active COVID-19. CDR3 protein: CASSQLAGGLVAGELFF. The bases read TGTGCCAGCAGCCAACTAGCGGGAGGGCTGGTTGCCGGGGAGCTGTTTTTT. Supplemented by the reference TRBV5-4 and TRBJ2-2 proteins around the CDR3, the complete variable domain is ETGVTQSPTHLIKTRGQQVTLRCSSQSGHNTVSWYQQALGQGPQFIFQYYREEENGRGNFPPRFSGLQFPNYSSELNVNALELDDSALYLCASSQLAGGLVAGELFFGEGSRLTVL.